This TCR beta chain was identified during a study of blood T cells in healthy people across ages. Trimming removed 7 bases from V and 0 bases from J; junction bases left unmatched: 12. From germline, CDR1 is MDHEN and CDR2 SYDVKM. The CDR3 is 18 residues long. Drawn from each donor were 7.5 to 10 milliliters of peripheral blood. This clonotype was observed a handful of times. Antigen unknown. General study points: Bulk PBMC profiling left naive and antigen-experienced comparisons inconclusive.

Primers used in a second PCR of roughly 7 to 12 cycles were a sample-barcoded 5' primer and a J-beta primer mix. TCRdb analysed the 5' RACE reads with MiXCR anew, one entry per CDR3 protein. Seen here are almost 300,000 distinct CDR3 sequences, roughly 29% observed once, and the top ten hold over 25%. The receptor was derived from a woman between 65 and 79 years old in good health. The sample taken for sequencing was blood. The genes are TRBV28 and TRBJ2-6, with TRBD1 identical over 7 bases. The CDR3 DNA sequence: TGTGCCAGCACCGCAATCGGGACAGCCGTCTCTGGGGCCAACGTCCTGACTTTC. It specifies CASTAIGTAVSGANVLTF.